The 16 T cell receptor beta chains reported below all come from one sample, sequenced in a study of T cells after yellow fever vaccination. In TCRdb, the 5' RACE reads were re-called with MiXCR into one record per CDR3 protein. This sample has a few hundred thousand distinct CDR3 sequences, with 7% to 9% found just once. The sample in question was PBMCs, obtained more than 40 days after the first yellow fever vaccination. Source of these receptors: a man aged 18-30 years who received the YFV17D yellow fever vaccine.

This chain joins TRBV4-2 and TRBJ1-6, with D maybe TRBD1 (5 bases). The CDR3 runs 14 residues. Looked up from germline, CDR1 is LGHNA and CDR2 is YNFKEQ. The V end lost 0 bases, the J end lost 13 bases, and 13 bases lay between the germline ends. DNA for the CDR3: TGTGCCAGCAGCCAAGAGGGACTGTTGTCGCCCCTCCACTTT. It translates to CASSQEGLLSPLHF.

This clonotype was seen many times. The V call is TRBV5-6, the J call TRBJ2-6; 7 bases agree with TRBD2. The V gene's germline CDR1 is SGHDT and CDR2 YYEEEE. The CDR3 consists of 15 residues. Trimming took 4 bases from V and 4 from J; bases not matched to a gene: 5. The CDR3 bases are TGTGCCAGCAGCCCGGGACTATCCGGGGCCAACGTCCTGACTTTC. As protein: CASSPGLSGANVLTF.

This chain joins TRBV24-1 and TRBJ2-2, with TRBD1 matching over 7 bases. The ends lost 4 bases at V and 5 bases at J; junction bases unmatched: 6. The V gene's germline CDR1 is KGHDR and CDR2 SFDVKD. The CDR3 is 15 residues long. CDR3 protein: CATSEGGGLTGELFF. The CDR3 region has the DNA TGTGCCACCAGTGAAGGGGGCGGGTTGACCGGGGAGCTGTTTTTT.

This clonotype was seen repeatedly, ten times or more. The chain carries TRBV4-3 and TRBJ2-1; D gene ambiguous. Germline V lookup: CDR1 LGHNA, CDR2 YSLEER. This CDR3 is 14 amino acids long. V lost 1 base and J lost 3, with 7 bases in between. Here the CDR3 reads CASSQGTYYNEQFF. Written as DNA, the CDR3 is TGCGCCAGCAGCCAAGGGACCTACTACAATGAGCAGTTCTTC.

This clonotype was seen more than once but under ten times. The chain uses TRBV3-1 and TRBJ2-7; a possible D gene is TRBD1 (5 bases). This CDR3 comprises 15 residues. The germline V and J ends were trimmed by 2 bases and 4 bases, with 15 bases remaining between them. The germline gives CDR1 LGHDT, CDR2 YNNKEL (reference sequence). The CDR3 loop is CASSQPQGWEYEQYV. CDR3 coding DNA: TGTGCCAGCAGCCAACCTCAGGGTTGGGAATACGAGCAGTACGTC.

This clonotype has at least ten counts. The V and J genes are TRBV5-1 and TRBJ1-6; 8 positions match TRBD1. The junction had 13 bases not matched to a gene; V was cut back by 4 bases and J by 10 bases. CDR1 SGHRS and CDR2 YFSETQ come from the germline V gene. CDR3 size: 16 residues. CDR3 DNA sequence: TGCGCCAGCAGCCGGGGCGGTGAGACAGGGGTCTCACCCCTCCACTTT. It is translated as CASSRGGETGVSPLHF.

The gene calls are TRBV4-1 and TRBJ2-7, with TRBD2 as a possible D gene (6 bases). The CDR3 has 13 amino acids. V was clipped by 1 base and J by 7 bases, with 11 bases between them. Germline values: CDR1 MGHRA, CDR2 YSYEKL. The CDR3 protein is CASSQGGGVEQYF. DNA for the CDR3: TGCGCCAGCAGCCAAGGAGGCGGGGTAGAGCAGTACTTC.

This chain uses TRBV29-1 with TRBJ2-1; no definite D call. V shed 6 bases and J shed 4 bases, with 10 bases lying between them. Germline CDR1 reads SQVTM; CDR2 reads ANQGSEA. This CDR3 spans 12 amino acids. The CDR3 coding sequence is TGCAGCGTCACCCACAGTTACAATGAGCAGTTCTTC. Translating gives CSVTHSYNEQFF.

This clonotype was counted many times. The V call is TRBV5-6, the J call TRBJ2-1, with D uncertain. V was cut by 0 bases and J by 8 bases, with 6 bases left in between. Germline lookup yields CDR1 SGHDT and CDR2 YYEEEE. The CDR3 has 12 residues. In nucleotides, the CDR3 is TGTGCCAGCAGCTTGGCCACCTATGAGCAGTTCTTC. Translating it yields CASSLATYEQFF.

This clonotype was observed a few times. In DNA form, the CDR3 reads TGTGCCAGCTCCTTAGCGGGGGACTTAGATACGCAGTATTTT. Its protein is CASSLAGDLDTQYF. The rearrangement links TRBV11-3 to TRBJ2-3; 9 bases are shared with TRBD2. V shed 8 bases and J 5 bases; nucleotides not matched to a gene: 8. Per the germline V gene, CDR1 is SGHNT and CDR2 is YENEEA. CDR3 length: 14 residues.

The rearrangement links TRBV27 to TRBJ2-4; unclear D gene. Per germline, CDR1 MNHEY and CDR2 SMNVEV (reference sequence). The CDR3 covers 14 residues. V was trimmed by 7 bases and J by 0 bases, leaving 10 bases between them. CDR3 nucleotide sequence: TGTGCCAGCAAGGGTTCCCTAGCCAAAAACATTCAGTACTTC. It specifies CASKGSLAKNIQYF.

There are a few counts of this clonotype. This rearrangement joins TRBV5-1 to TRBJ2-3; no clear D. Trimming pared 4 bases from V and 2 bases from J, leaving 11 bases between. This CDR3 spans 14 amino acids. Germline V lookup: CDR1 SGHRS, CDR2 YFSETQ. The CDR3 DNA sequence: TGCGCCAGCAGCCCGGCACTTAACACAGATACGCAGTATTTT. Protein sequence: CASSPALNTDTQYF.

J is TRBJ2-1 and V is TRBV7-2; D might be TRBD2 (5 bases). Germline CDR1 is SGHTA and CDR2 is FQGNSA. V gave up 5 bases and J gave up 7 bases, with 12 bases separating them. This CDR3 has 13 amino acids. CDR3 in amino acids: CASSALRGNEQFF. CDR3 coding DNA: TGTGCCAGCAGCGCCCTCCGGGGAAATGAGCAGTTCTTC. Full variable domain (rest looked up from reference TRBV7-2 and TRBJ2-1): GAGVSQSPSNKVTEKGKDVELRCDPISGHTALYWYRQSLGQGLEFLIYFQGNSAPDKSGLPSDRFSAERTGGSVSTLTIQRTQQEDSAVYLCASSALRGNEQFFGPGTRLTVL.

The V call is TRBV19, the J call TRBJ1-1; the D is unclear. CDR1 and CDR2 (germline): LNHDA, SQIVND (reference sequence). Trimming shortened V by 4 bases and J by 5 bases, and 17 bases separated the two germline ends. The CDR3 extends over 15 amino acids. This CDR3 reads CASSTRTGRRTEAFF. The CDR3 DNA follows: TGTGCCAGTAGTACGCGGACGGGTCGGAGGACTGAAGCTTTCTTT.

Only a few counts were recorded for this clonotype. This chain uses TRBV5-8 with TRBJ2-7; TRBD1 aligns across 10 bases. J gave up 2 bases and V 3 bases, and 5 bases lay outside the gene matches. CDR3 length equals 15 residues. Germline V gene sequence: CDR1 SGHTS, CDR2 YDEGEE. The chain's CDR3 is CASSSGQGRTYEQYF. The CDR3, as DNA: TGTGCCAGCAGCTCGGGACAGGGGAGAACCTACGAGCAGTACTTC.

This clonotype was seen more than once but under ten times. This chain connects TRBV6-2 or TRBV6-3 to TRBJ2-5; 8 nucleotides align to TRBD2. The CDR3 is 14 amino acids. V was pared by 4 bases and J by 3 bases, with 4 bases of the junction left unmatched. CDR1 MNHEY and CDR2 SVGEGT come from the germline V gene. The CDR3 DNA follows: TGTGCCAGCAGTTCGTCGGGAGGGGAAGAGACCCAGTACTTC. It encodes CASSSSGGEETQYF.